The entry below describes one TCR beta chain. Its antigen is not yet known. The input lacks base qualities; no much larger clone sits a single base away. Donors were under 40 systemically healthy Caucasian individuals from Russia aged roughly 6 to 90 years. Each donor gave around 9.8 milliliters of peripheral blood, collected into EDTA-treated Vacutainer tubes. PBMCs were isolated by Ficoll-Paque density-gradient centrifugation, with at least 7 million obtained per sample. Trizol reagent was used to extract total RNA from the PBMCs, yielding at least 5 micrograms per sample. Naive CD45RAhigh/CD27high T cell percentages were measured by flow cytometry on a PBMC aliquot from every donor. The sample originates from a study of blood T cells in healthy people across ages (dated by TCRdb to between 2014 and 2016). At the level of the whole study: In model experiments, template switching captured about one uniquely barcoded TCR beta cDNA molecule for every two T cells. Two additional independent replicas of 1 million unique cDNA reads from the same blood draw were analyzed for two donors (one aged 18 to 30 and one aged 80 or older). Age-related changes in TCR beta repertoire diversity were measured in the study by deep sequencing normalized with unique cDNA molecular identifiers. Donors were grouped into four age groups: young (average about 15 years), middle-aged (39), aged (around 56) and long-lived (approximately 75). To avoid experimental bias, donors of different ages were spread randomly across the sequencing lanes. Results the study describes overall, beyond this receptor: Compared with the aged group, more naive CD4+ T cells, fewer expanded clones and increased TCR diversity were shown by the long-lived group, suggesting age selection. Observed TCR beta diversity correlated strongly with the percentage of naive T cells measured by flow cytometry. Because profiling used bulk unsorted PBMCs, naive and antigen-experienced compartments could not be compared conclusively. Estimates of total diversity based on one million sequenced T cells were considered lower bounds and underestimates. As age increased, observed TCR beta diversity per million T cells dropped in a roughly linear way, and a significant reduction was already evident by age about 40. Because the CMV infection status of the donors was unknown, age-related changes in expanded clonotypes may potentially have been confounded.

The V and J ends are trimmed by 7 bases and 1 base, leaving 13 bases between them. The CDR3 starts with the cysteine, ends with the phenylalanine, and has 14 residues. The sequence is cut down to CDR3 DNA, 42 bases in frame from base 1. The CDR1 and CDR2 encoded by the germline V gene are MNHEY and SVGEGT. Libraries were constructed by 5' RACE. Sequencing instrument: Illumina HiSeq 2500. The second PCR ran for about 6 to 12 cycles and used a J-beta primer mix along with a sample-barcoded 5' primer. A unique molecular identifier was introduced onto each TCR beta cDNA molecule by a template-switch 5' adaptor carrying 12 random nucleotides. At least 2.5 million CDR3-containing paired-end reads were obtained from each sample. First-strand cDNA synthesis was performed from all RNA using the Mint cDNA synthesis kit, with priming by a TRBC-specific oligonucleotide. All cDNA was treated with uracil-DNA glycosylase and then went through a first 18-cycle PCR with the universal primers M1SS and BC2_uni_R. Per the authors' processing: Each sample was normalized by randomly selecting 1 million high-quality reads, each carrying a distinct molecular identifier. Reads with shared molecular identifiers were discarded instead of being binned into consensus sequences. MiTCR, set to a Q25 quality threshold and the strictest error-elimination algorithm, was used for CDR3 identification, clonotype clustering and error correction. A nonparametric unseen species model using Euler transformation provided a lower-bound estimate of total TCR beta diversity. TCRdb redid the processing of the public reads, applying fastp at Q25 and MiXCR, and retained in-frame beta chains. Each CDR3 protein gets just one entry, which takes the most common genes and DNA from the rows behind it. The V and J calls, along with clone size, are taken from TCRdb and not from the paper's own processing. Here the sample has about 800,000 distinct CDR3 sequences; less than 60% occur a single time. In total, the top ten clones hold 15% to 20% of the sample.

The origin of this receptor is an elderly man in good health. Sequencing was carried out using blood. Recombination connected TRBV6-2 or TRBV6-3 to TRBJ1-2, with the D segment identity uncertain. The CDR3 in this case is CASTSGADNYGYTF. The base sequence is TGTGCCAGCACTTCAGGCGCGGATAACTATGGCTACACCTTC.